This TCR beta chain is from a study of T cells in Graves' hyperthyroidism and ophthalmopathy. The CDR3 extends over 18 amino acids. V lost 0 bases and J lost 0, with 12 bases in between. Germline loops: CDR1 MGHRA, CDR2 YSYEKL. Recently diagnosed hyperthyroidism of less than 2 months' duration affected patients aged 18 to 65. Criteria for exclusion of patients were uncontrolled infection, other autoimmune disease, pregnancy or lactation. This clonotype has a count of ten or more. What it binds is unknown. Study results and caveats: Median prediction lead before ophthalmopathy onset was around 6.9 months with the model. Most clonotypes that expanded in the thyroid above 0.001 also showed up in blood.

It was RNA transcripts that yielded the amplified TCR beta CDR3 regions. First-round RT-PCR with HTBI primers amplified the TCR CDR3 region. MiXCR was run by TCRdb on the multiplex PCR reads, yielding one entry per CDR3 protein. Here the sample spans about 98,000 distinct CDR3 sequences, roughly 37% being singletons. The V and J genes are TRBV4-1 and TRBJ2-6; D is unclear. Material: peripheral blood or thyroid tissue (not recorded which). The sequence was collected from a woman aged 30 to 39 with Graves' hyperthyroidism. CDR3 coding DNA: TGCGCCAGCAGCCAAGATATAGGGCTCAGCTCTGGGGCCAACGTCCTGACTTTC. This encodes CASSQDIGLSSGANVLTF.